Sequencing of this TCR beta chain was carried out in a study of shared clonotypes between healthy human individuals. This CDR3 is built from 12 residues. CDR1 and CDR2 from the germline V gene are SGHRS and YFSETQ. V lost 5 bases and J 4 bases, leaving 7 bases between the germline ends. Genomic DNA of each subset was evenly split across several immunoSEQ plates. Libraries were prepared by immunoSEQ multiplex PCR; TCRdb keeps only in-frame clonotypes and omits some of them. The repertoire has 2 million or so clones, around 96% of them found once; the top ten carry 0.85% to 1.3%. A remark on this clone: The antigen is not known.

Whole-study results and caveats: Owing to a small donor count, the genetic and exposure-history diversity represented was limited.

Naive CD8 cells comprised CD45RO-negative, CCR7-positively selected cells, excluding terminally differentiated effector memory CD45RA+ cells. This receptor was obtained from a man aged 18 to 30 in good health. V gene TRBV5-1 combines with J gene TRBJ2-1; D remains unclear. Sequencing was done on a sample of naive CD8+ T cells sorted from blood. The CDR3 sequence: CASSIAYNEQFF. The CDR3 DNA is TGCGCCAGCAGTATCGCTTACAATGAGCAGTTCTTC.